The TCR beta chain under discussion was sequenced for a study of cytomegalovirus exposure and HLA in healthy donors. Vbeta (60) and Jbeta (13) primers were used in the PCR. Assay: immunoSEQ multiplex PCR; the TCRdb copy retains only in-frame clones and omits some. The sample has hundreds of thousands of clones, 80% to 85% seen once; the top ten hold roughly 0.7%. CDR1 is SGHNT and CDR2 is YYREEE in the germline V gene (reference sequence). The CDR3 contains 16 residues. Trimming removed 0 bases from V and 1 base from J; junction bases left unmatched: 2. Study-wide findings and caveats: Later examination showed HLA-associated TCR beta chains had greater clonal expansion than equally common others. Rare TCR sequences predominated, though certain public TCRs were found in many donors.

As concerns this clone: Its specificity is unknown.

Each donor was nominally healthy when sampled (though unrecorded immune exposures were likely). This TCR was sampled from a boy aged 2 to 10 in good health and CMV-seronegative. V is TRBV5-4 and J is TRBJ1-1; TRBD1 matches at 11 bases. Source material: PBMCs. The CDR3 sequence: CASSLGGQGANTEAFF. As DNA, the CDR3 is TGTGCCAGCAGCTTGGGTGGACAGGGGGCGAACACTGAAGCTTTCTTT.